The clone carrying this TCR beta chain showed up just a few times. Its antigen is as yet unknown. CD4+CD45RO+CD25- cells were isolated as memory CD4+ T cells. The V and J ends lost 4 bases and 5 bases, in that order; junction bases with no gene match: 12. Germline V gene data show CDR1 as DFQATT and CDR2 as SNEGSKA (reference sequence). This CDR3 contains 16 residues. The study, taken as a whole, reports: The larger-cohort validation was restricted to a single TCR beta V-J rearrangement rather than whole repertoires. The TCR gene usage of tumor memory CD4+ T cells clustered together with blood and lymph node memory CD4+ cells and with lymph node naive CD4+ cells.

After constant-region reverse-primer amplification, full-length variable regions underwent semi-nested PCR with Nested Universal Primer A. One entry per CDR3 protein results from TCRdb running MiXCR on the 5' RACE reads. The data contain some 8,000 distinct CDR3 sequences, around 56% of them seen just once; the ten biggest clones take up approximately 5.2%. The receptor was derived from a female donor with breast cancer. The rearrangement uses TRBV20-1 and TRBJ2-1; 9 positions match TRBD2. The source material was memory CD4+ T cells sorted from a lymph node. Sample subset: memory CD4+ T cells, CD4+CD45RO+CD25-. CDR3 DNA sequence: TGCAGTGCTAAGGGGGGTTGGACTAGCGCAGACAATGAGCAGTTCTTC. Translating it yields CSAKGGWTSADNEQFF.